Listed here are 25 T cell receptor beta chains from one sample, sequenced in a study of T cells in Graves' hyperthyroidism and ophthalmopathy (dated by TCRdb to about 2019). Library construction relied on multiplex PCR. TCRdb names Illumina HiSeq 2000 as the instrument used. TCR beta CDR3 regions were amplified from RNA transcripts. The TCR CDR3 was subjected to a first round of RT-PCR using the HTBI primer set and the Qiagen OneStep RT-PCR kit. In-frame beta chains were kept once TCRdb had trimmed the public reads at Q25 with fastp and called clones with MiXCR. Every distinct CDR3 protein forms one entry, paired with its most common genes and DNA. The sample contains approximately 200,000 distinct CDR3 sequences, about 17% of them found a single time. About 48% of the sample is in the top ten clones. Material: blood. These receptors were taken from a man aged 40-49 years with Graves' hyperthyroidism.

This clonotype was detected many times. This chain connects TRBV9 to TRBJ1-2; the D gene is possibly TRBD1 (5 bases). CDR3 size: 15 residues. The germline V and J ends were trimmed by 4 bases and 2 bases, with 15 bases remaining between them. The germline V gene encodes CDR1 SGDLS and CDR2 YYNGEE. The CDR3 coding sequence is TGTGCCAGCAGCCCTCGGGGGGGGGTGAACTATGGCTACACCTTC. Translating it yields CASSPRGGVNYGYTF.

Ten or more counts support this clonotype. This rearrangement joins TRBV5-5 to TRBJ2-3, with TRBD1 matching over 8 bases. Germline V gives CDR1 SGHKS, CDR2 YYEKEE (reference sequence). Unmatched junction bases numbered 10, after V lost 4 bases and J lost 3 bases. The CDR3 contains 16 residues. Here the CDR3 reads CASSTGTGTLTDTQYF. CDR3 nucleotide sequence: TGTGCCAGCAGCACAGGGACAGGAACCCTAACAGATACGCAGTATTTT.

This clonotype was recorded many times. The genes are TRBV12-3 or TRBV12-4 and TRBJ2-1; TRBD2 matches 7 bases. The CDR3 runs to 14 residues. CDR3 sequence: CACGGESDYNEQFF. For the CDR3, the DNA is TGTGCTTGTGGGGGGGAAAGTGACTACAATGAGCAGTTCTTC.

This clonotype was recorded at least ten times. The chain has TRBV11-2 and TRBJ2-1; D might be TRBD1 (6 bases). CDR1 SGHAT and CDR2 FQNNGV come from the germline V gene. This CDR3 is 15 amino acids long. Trimming pared 5 bases from V and 3 bases from J, leaving 14 bases between. The CDR3 reads CASSQAGVIYNEQFF. CDR3 nucleotide sequence: TGTGCCAGCAGCCAAGCAGGGGTCATCTACAATGAGCAGTTCTTC.

The chain employs TRBV5-1 and TRBJ1-6, with TRBD1 matching 7 bases. The germline V gene has CDR1 SGHRS and CDR2 YFSETQ. The CDR3 sequence is 14 residues long. J was trimmed by 7 bases and V by 4 bases; bases with no gene match: 5. The CDR3 DNA reads as TGCGCCAGCAGCCACGGGACAGAAAATTCACCCCTCCACTTT. Its translation: CASSHGTENSPLHF.

This clonotype has a count of ten or more. The V call is TRBV28, the J call TRBJ1-4; D unclear. The germline V gene has CDR1 MDHEN and CDR2 SYDVKM. Trimming removed 6 bases from V and 8 bases from J, with 10 bases in between. This CDR3 is 12 amino acids long. The CDR3 here is CASRDPVEKLFF. In DNA form, the CDR3 reads TGTGCCAGCAGGGACCCCGTCGAAAAACTGTTTTTT.

This clonotype was seen ten or more times. This chain joins TRBV5-6 and TRBJ1-2; possible D gene TRBD1, 6 bases. Between the trimmed V and J ends, which lost 6 bases and 8 bases, there was a span of 26 bases. Germline CDR1 is SGHDT and CDR2 is YYEEEE. This CDR3 has 16 residues. CDR3 in DNA: TGTGCCAGCACCCGACCCACCGACAGGAGACTTTGGGGCTACACCTTC. It is translated as CASTRPTDRRLWGYTF.

This clonotype was picked up many times. The rearrangement uses TRBV12-3 or TRBV12-4 and TRBJ1-5, with D unresolved. CDR3 length: 15 amino acids. V lost 2 bases to trimming and J lost 4 bases, with 12 bases between them. The CDR3 DNA reads TGTGCCAGCAGTTTAAGGGAGATAACAAATCAGCCCCAGCATTTT. Its protein product is CASSLREITNQPQHF.

This clonotype has just a few counts. This rearrangement joins TRBV2 to TRBJ2-1; TRBD2 matches at 12 bases. CDR1 is SNHLY and CDR2 is FYNNEI in the germline V gene. The ends lost 4 bases at V and 6 bases at J; junction bases unmatched: 4. The CDR3 spans 15 residues. The CDR3 here is CASSALAGGGNEQFF. For the CDR3, the DNA is TGTGCCAGCAGTGCTCTAGCGGGGGGGGGCAATGAGCAGTTCTTC.

This clonotype has ten or more counts. V gene TRBV3-1 combines with J gene TRBJ2-5; 7 bases fit TRBD2. Germline V gene lookup returns CDR1 LGHDT and CDR2 YNNKEL (reference sequence). The J segment lost 4 bases and the V segment lost 2 bases, leaving 1 base of the junction unmatched. The CDR3 length is 13 residues. CDR3 protein: CASSQQRGETQYF. The CDR3 DNA follows: TGTGCCAGCAGCCAACAGCGGGGAGAGACCCAGTACTTC.

This chain connects TRBV2 to TRBJ1-2; 9 positions agree with TRBD1. V dropped 6 bases and J dropped 7; count of bases not matched to a gene: 3. The CDR3 has 12 amino acids. Germline V gives CDR1 SNHLY, CDR2 FYNNEI. The CDR3 spells CASRQGAAGYTF. The CDR3 DNA reads as TGTGCCAGCAGACAGGGGGCGGCTGGCTACACCTTC. Using reference TRBV2 and TRBJ1-2 for the parts outside the CDR3, the full variable domain is EPEVTQTPSHQVTQMGQEVILRCVPISNHLYFYWYRQILGQKVEFLVSFYNNEISEKSEIFDDQFSVERPDGSNFTLKIRSTKLEDSAMYFCASRQGAAGYTFGSGTRLTVV.

The V gene is TRBV9, the J gene TRBJ2-1; 9 nucleotides align to TRBD1. CDR1 and CDR2 from the germline V gene are SGDLS and YYNGEE. V trimming: 3 bases; J trimming: 9 bases; junction bases outside the gene matches: 10. The length of the CDR3 is 15 residues. In DNA form, the CDR3 reads TGTGCCAGCAGCGACGGGACAGGGCAGATCAGTGAGCAGTTCTTC. It translates to CASSDGTGQISEQFF.

This clonotype was picked up many times. The V gene is TRBV7-2, the J gene TRBJ2-5; the D is unclear. Trimming left V 1 base short and J 4 bases short, with 7 bases between. Germline CDR1 reads SGHTA; CDR2 reads FQGNSA. This CDR3 is built from 13 residues. The CDR3 spells CASSLEPVETQYF. In DNA form, the CDR3 reads TGTGCCAGCAGCTTAGAACCGGTAGAGACCCAGTACTTC. Supplemented by reference TRBV7-2 and TRBJ2-5, the full variable domain reads GAGVSQSPSNKVTEKGKDVELRCDPISGHTALYWYRQSLGQGLEFLIYFQGNSAPDKSGLPSDRFSAERTGGSVSTLTIQRTQQEDSAVYLCASSLEPVETQYFGPGTRLLVL.

Many counts were recorded for this clonotype. V is TRBV5-1 and J is TRBJ1-2; the D gene is possibly TRBD1 (5 bases). The CDR3 loop spans 16 amino acids. CDR1 and CDR2 (germline): SGHRS, YFSETQ. With 0 bases removed from V and 6 bases from J, the gap between germline ends came to 18 bases. CDR3 in amino acids: CASSLARDVRVDGYTF. The CDR3 DNA is TGCGCCAGCAGCTTGGCCAGGGACGTTCGAGTCGATGGCTACACCTTC.

This chain uses TRBV7-9 with TRBJ1-1, with D unresolved. Germline loops: CDR1 SEHNR, CDR2 FQNEAQ (reference sequence). The CDR3 length is 12 residues. V gave up 1 base and J gave up 5 bases, with 5 bases separating them. The CDR3 protein is CASSLGSTEAFF. In DNA form, the CDR3 reads TGTGCCAGCAGCTTAGGAAGTACTGAAGCTTTCTTT.

This clonotype was observed at least ten times. The V call is TRBV6-2 or TRBV6-3, the J call TRBJ1-5; TRBD1 might be the D (5 bases). The CDR3 totals 13 residues. Germline CDR1 is MNHEY and CDR2 is SVGEGT. Deletions cut 1 base from V and 4 bases from J, with 5 bases between. The CDR3 DNA follows: TGTGCCAGCAGTTACTACAGGAATCAGCCCCAGCATTTT. Amino acids: CASSYYRNQPQHF.

This clonotype has a count of ten or more. CDR3 loop: CASSLPQGEKLFF. The CDR3, as DNA: TGTGCCAGCTCACTCCCCCAGGGGGAAAAACTGTTTTTT. The V and J genes are TRBV18 and TRBJ1-4; D is perhaps TRBD1 (6 bases). The CDR3 spans 13 residues. Looked up from germline, CDR1 is KGHSH and CDR2 is LQKENI. V was cut by 4 bases and J by 8 bases, with 11 bases left in between.

This clonotype has a count of ten or more. V and J are TRBV7-9 and TRBJ1-5; the D gene is possibly TRBD1 (6 bases). The V and J ends lost 5 bases and 4 bases respectively, with 15 bases between them. This CDR3 contains 15 residues. Germline V gene sequence: CDR1 SEHNR, CDR2 FQNEAQ (reference sequence). The CDR3 sequence is CASSRTGPGNQPQHF. CDR3 nucleotide sequence: TGTGCCAGCAGCCGTACAGGGCCGGGAAATCAGCCCCAGCATTTT.

CDR3 nucleotides: TGTGCCAGCAGCTCGGCGGGACAGGGGACAGAAACAGAGGGCTACACCTTC. Encoded protein: CASSSAGQGTETEGYTF. This sequence joins TRBV13 and TRBJ1-2; 10 nucleotides line up with TRBD1. The trim removed 4 bases at V and 8 bases at J, leaving 16 bases unmatched. The V gene's germline CDR1 is PRHDT and CDR2 FYEKMQ (reference sequence). The CDR3 has 17 amino acids.

This clonotype has a count of ten or more. An end of the junction does not agree with germline; a read error may underlie this. V gene TRBV7-2 combines with J gene TRBJ2-7; possible D gene TRBD1, 6 bases. The CDR3 has 14 residues. Germline lookup yields CDR1 SGHTA and CDR2 FQGNSA. The CDR3 DNA is TGTGCCAGCAGTTTAGCCGGACAGTCCTACGAGCAGTACTTC. Translated: CASSLAGQSYEQYF.

This clonotype has a count of ten or more. The rearrangement joins TRBV28 to TRBJ2-5; D not certain. The CDR3 runs to 13 residues. With 3 bases removed from V and 5 bases from J, the gap between germline ends came to 10 bases. Germline V gene sequence: CDR1 MDHEN, CDR2 SYDVKM. CDR3 nucleotide sequence: TGTGCCAGCAGTTTCGGGTCACAGGAGACCCAGTACTTC. It translates to CASSFGSQETQYF.

This clonotype was seen ten or more times. The chain couples TRBV12-3 or TRBV12-4 to TRBJ2-3; 12 nucleotides match TRBD2. The CDR3 extends over 15 amino acids. The junction had 4 bases not matched to a gene; V was cut back by 5 bases and J by 4 bases. CDR3 coding DNA: TGTGCCAGCAGTCTACTAGCGGGGGGCGCAGATACGCAGTATTTT. Translation: CASSLLAGGADTQYF.

This clonotype was counted at least ten times. The rearrangement links TRBV2 to TRBJ2-7, with D possibly matching TRBD1 (6 bases). The length of the CDR3 is 11 residues. The V gene lost 6 bases and the J gene lost 4 bases, with 7 bases spanning the gap. The germline V gene encodes CDR1 SNHLY and CDR2 FYNNEI. The CDR3 DNA is TGTGCCAGCAGCGGACAGTACGAGCAGTACTTC. This gives the protein CASSGQYEQYF.

This chain links TRBV6-1 with TRBJ2-6; 8 nucleotides line up with TRBD1. The germline CDR1 and CDR2 sequences are MNHNS and SASEGT. This CDR3 has 15 residues. Germline trimming cut 6 bases from V and 2 bases from J; bases unmatched to any gene: 3. The DNA of the CDR3 is TGTGCCAGCAGCAGGGGGCTCCCTGGGGCCAACGTCCTGACTTTC. This gives the protein CASSRGLPGANVLTF.

This clonotype was detected ten times or more. The J gene is TRBJ2-5, the V gene TRBV7-2; D is unresolved. This CDR3 spans 14 amino acids. The germline gives CDR1 SGHTA, CDR2 FQGNSA. Trimming took 6 bases from V and 2 from J, leaving 13 bases between them. CDR3 sequence reads: CASSPTGRQETQYF. CDR3 in DNA: TGTGCCAGCAGTCCCACCGGCAGACAAGAGACCCAGTACTTC.